The T cell receptor beta chain described here comes from a study of blood T cell repertoires in COVID-19. Study at large: COVID-19 samples, acute and convalescent, were from the United States, Italy and Spain. PBMCs, B-cell-depleted T cells, or T cells provided the cDNA or gDNA that made up the material.

This clone is a singleton in its sample. Assay used: immunoSEQ multiplex PCR; TCRdb lists only in-frame clones, some missing. The sample carries around 300,000 clones, approximately 90% recorded once. The clonotype originates from a man between 18 and 29 years old with active or convalescent COVID-19. Sequences were obtained from peripheral blood.

The CDR3 DNA reads as TGTGCCAGCAGCCAGAGGGACAGGGGTCAGTACTTC. Amino acids: CASSQRDRGQYF. This chain joins TRBV3-1 (or the pseudogene TRBV3-2) and TRBJ2-7; 10 bases agree with TRBD1. CDR3 length: 12 residues. In germline, CDR1 is LGHDT, CDR2 YNNKEL (reference sequence). With 3 bases clipped from V and 10 bases from J, the junction kept 3 bases outside the gene matches.